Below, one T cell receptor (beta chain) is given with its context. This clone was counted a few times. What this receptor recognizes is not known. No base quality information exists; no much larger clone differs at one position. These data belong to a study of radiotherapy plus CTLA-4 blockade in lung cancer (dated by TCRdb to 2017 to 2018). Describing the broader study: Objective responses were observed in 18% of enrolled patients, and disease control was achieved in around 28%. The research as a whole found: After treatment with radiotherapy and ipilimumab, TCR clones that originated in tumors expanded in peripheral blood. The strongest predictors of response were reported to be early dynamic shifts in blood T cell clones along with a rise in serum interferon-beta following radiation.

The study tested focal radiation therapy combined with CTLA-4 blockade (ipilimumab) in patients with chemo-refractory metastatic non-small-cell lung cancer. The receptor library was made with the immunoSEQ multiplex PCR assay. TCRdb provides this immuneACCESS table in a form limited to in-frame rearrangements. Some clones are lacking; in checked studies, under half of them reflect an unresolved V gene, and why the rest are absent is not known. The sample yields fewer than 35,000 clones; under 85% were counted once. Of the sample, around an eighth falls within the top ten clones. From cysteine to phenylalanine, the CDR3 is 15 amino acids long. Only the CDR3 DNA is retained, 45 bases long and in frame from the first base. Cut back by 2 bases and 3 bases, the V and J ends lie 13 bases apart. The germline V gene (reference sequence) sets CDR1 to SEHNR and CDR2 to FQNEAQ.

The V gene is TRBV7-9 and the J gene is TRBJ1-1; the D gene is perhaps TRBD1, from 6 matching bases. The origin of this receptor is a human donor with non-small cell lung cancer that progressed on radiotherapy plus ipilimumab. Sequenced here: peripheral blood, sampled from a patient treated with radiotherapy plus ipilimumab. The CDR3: CASSLSGGEYTEAFF. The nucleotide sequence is TGTGCCAGCAGCTTATCTGGGGGCGAGTACACTGAAGCTTTCTTT. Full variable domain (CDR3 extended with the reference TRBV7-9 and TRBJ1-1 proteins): DTGVSQNPRHKITKRGQNVTFRCDPISEHNRLYWYRQTLGQGPEFLTYFQNEAQLEKSRLLSDRFSAERPKGSFSTLEIQRTEQGDSAMYLCASSLSGGEYTEAFFGQGTRLTVV.